The rows below give T cell receptor beta chains drawn from one sample of a study of human versus mouse CDR3 diversity and MHC coevolution. TCRdb's copy holds only in-frame clones and misses some; the assay was immunoSEQ multiplex PCR. The data contain tens of thousands of clones, 94% of them seen just once; the ten biggest clones take up about 20%. The sequenced sample was naive CD4+ T cells from blood. All receptors derive from a person aged 55 to 75 in good health. Each CDR3 is given with its conserved first and last residue. The order of the fields is V gene, D gene, clone size, J gene, CDR3 DNA, CDR3 protein. D genes are given only for firm matches. Some rows mark clone size as missing; the rest say once, few, many or name a class of expanded clone.

>TRBV7-2|NA|NA|TRBJ2-1
TGTGCCAGCAGCTTAGTTGTTGCGCTGAATGAGCAGTTCTTC
CASSLVVALNEQFF
>TRBV6-1|TRBD2|NA|TRBJ2-5
TGTGCCAGCCTCGAGGTACCGGGAGGGGTGGAGACCCAGTACTTC
CASLEVPGGVETQYF
>TRBV6-5|TRBD2|NA|TRBJ2-1
TGTGCCAGCAGTTACTTACTCACTAGCGGTTACAATGAGCAGTTCTTC
CASSYLLTSGYNEQFF
>TRBV27|NA|NA|TRBJ2-7
TGTGCCAGCAGTACGAACGACAGGGAGGTGGCCGAGCAGTACTTC
CASSTNDREVAEQYF
>TRBV10-3|TRBD2|NA|TRBJ2-5
TGTGCCATCGGGGGGGACCAAGAGACCCAGTACTTC
CAIGGDQETQYF
>TRBV5-1|TRBD1|once|TRBJ1-1
TGCGCCAGCAGCCCCGGGACAGGGGAGATTGAAGCTTTCTTT
CASSPGTGEIEAFF
>TRBV2|NA|NA|TRBJ1-1
TGTGCCAGCAGTCCGGCGGGGGGCCCCCTCACTGAAGCTTTCTTT
CASSPAGGPLTEAFF
>TRBV28|NA|NA|TRBJ1-5
TGTGCCAGCAGTATTACAGGGAGCACCGGTCAGCCCCAGCATTTT
CASSITGSTGQPQHF
>TRBV5-6|TRBD2|NA|TRBJ2-2
TGTGCCAGCAGCAGGGGACTAGATTTTACCGGGGAGCTGTTTTTT
CASSRGLDFTGELFF
>TRBV7-3|TRBD2|NA|TRBJ2-3
TGTGCCAGCAGCCTGGGACTAGCGGGAGATACGCAGTATTTT
CASSLGLAGDTQYF
>TRBV15|NA|NA|TRBJ2-7
TGTGCCACCAGCAGAGACAGGGGGAGGTACGAGCAGTACTTC
CATSRDRGRYEQYF
>TRBV6-5|NA|NA|TRBJ2-7
TGTGCCAGCAGTTATCGGGACACCTTATACGAGCAGTACTTC
CASSYRDTLYEQYF
>TRBV18|TRBD1|NA|TRBJ2-1
TGTGCCAGCTCACACGGGACAGGGTGGGTTAATGAGCAGTTCTTC
CASSHGTGWVNEQFF
>TRBV9|TRBD1|few|TRBJ1-4
TGTGCCAGCAGCGTAGGTGGACAGGGGAACAACCTGTTTTTT
CASSVGGQGNNLFF
>TRBV7-9|NA|NA|TRBJ2-7
TGCGCCAGCAGCCTACAGGGAGTCGGCGAGCAGTACTTC
CASSLQGVGEQYF
>TRBV5-4|TRBD1|NA|TRBJ1-4
TGTGCCAGCAGCTTCACAGGGGAAATTAATGAAAAACTGTTTTTT
CASSFTGEINEKLFF
>TRBV18|NA|NA|TRBJ2-2
TGTGCCAGCTCACCAATCGGACGGGACGGGGAGCTGTTTTTT
CASSPIGRDGELFF
>TRBV14|NA|few|TRBJ1-3
TGTGCCAGCAGCCAAATACCAGTCCCTGGAAACACCATATATTTT
CASSQIPVPGNTIYF
>TRBV29-1|NA|NA|TRBJ2-7
TGCAGCGTTTCCCTGTCCTACGAGCAGTACTTC
CSVSLSYEQYF
>TRBV11-2|NA|NA|TRBJ2-2
TGTGCCAGCAGCCCACAGGGCCAAGGGGAGCTGTTTTTT
CASSPQGQGELFF
>TRBV19|NA|NA|TRBJ2-1
TGTGCCAGTAGTCCCGGACTGGGCGGGGAGCAGTTCTTC
CASSPGLGGEQFF
>TRBV7-2|TRBD1|NA|TRBJ2-7
TGTGCCAGCAGCTTCCGGACAGGCCTCGAGCAGTACTTC
CASSFRTGLEQYF
>TRBV4-2|NA|NA|TRBJ2-3
TGTGCCAGCAGCCAAGATGATAGTACGCAGTATTTT
CASSQDDSTQYF
>TRBV18|TRBD1|once|TRBJ2-3
TGTGCCAGCTCACCAGGACAGGGGGGCGCGGATACGCAGTATTTT
CASSPGQGGADTQYF
>TRBV6-5|NA|NA|TRBJ1-4
TGTGCCAGCAGCCGCGGGGGGGCTAATGAAAAACTGTTTTTT
CASSRGGANEKLFF
>TRBV9|NA|NA|TRBJ1-2
TGTGCCAGCAGCGTAACACGGGGTAGGGACTATGGCTACACCTTC
CASSVTRGRDYGYTF
>TRBV7-9|NA|NA|TRBJ1-1
TGTGCCAGCAGCTTAGACAGGCCGCCGAACACTGAAGCTTTCTTT
CASSLDRPPNTEAFF
>TRBV10-1|TRBD1|once|TRBJ2-1
TGCGCCAGCAGCGGACAGGATAATAACAATGAGCAGTTCTTC
CASSGQDNNNEQFF
>TRBV7-8|TRBD2|NA|TRBJ2-7
TGTGCCAGCAGCCCAAACCCACTAGCGGGAGTTGGCGAGCAGTACTTC
CASSPNPLAGVGEQYF
>TRBV25-1|TRBD2|NA|TRBJ2-3
TGTGCCAGCGGACTAGCGGGACCAGATACGCAGTATTTT
CASGLAGPDTQYF
>TRBV19|NA|NA|TRBJ2-5
TGTGCCAGTAGTATAGGAGGAGGGAGGGGGGAGACCCAGTACTTC
CASSIGGGRGETQYF
>TRBV2|NA|NA|TRBJ1-5
TGTGCCAGCAGTTACTCCACTCAGGGGATTCAGCCCCAGCATTTT
CASSYSTQGIQPQHF
>TRBV9|TRBD2|NA|TRBJ2-5
TGTGCCAGCAGCGTTACCGGGACTAGCATCCAAGAGACCCAGTACTTC
CASSVTGTSIQETQYF
>TRBV5-4|TRBD1|NA|TRBJ1-4
TGTGCCAGCAGCTCAGGGGGCGCGGCTTCTGAAAAACTGTTTTTT
CASSSGGAASEKLFF
>TRBV4-2|NA|NA|TRBJ2-7
TGTGCCAGCAGCCAAGACCTCCTCCGGGGTACCTCCTACGAGCAGTACTTC
CASSQDLLRGTSYEQYF
>TRBV5-4|TRBD1|NA|TRBJ1-3
TGTGCCAGCAGCCCGGACAGGGCGAGGGGAAACACCATATATTTT
CASSPDRARGNTIYF
>TRBV6-5|NA|NA|TRBJ1-1
TGTGCCAGCGTCCGTGAGGGGAACACTGAAGCTTTCTTT
CASVREGNTEAFF
>TRBV7-2|TRBD1|NA|TRBJ2-7
TGTGCCAGCAGCCAGGACAGGGGGCCTTACGAGCAGTACTTC
CASSQDRGPYEQYF
>TRBV4-1|NA|NA|TRBJ2-3
TGCGCCAGCAGCCTAGACAGTAGCACAGATACGCAGTATTTT
CASSLDSSTDTQYF
>TRBV11-2|NA|NA|TRBJ2-3
TGTGCCAGCAGCTTAGGCAGGTCCACAGATACGCAGTATTTT
CASSLGRSTDTQYF